The 21 T cell receptor beta chains given below trace back to one sample, sequenced in a study of shared clonotypes between healthy human individuals. Profiling relied on immunoSEQ multiplex PCR, and the TCRdb table lists in-frame clones only, not all of them. Of over 850,000 clones in the sample, 70% to 80% were seen once. The sample consisted of memory CD4+ T cells from PBMCs. Subset described: CD45RA-negative fraction. Receptors were obtained from a young man in good health. Some clones in this sample may be carry-over from other donors' samples.

This clone was counted once. The genes are TRBV19 and TRBJ1-1; the D gene is possibly TRBD1 (5 bases). Deletions cut 4 bases from V and 4 bases from J, with 13 bases between. Germline CDR1 and CDR2: LNHDA and SQIVND (reference sequence). This CDR3 contains 14 residues. CDR3 amino acids: CASSKGPGGTEAFF. The CDR3 nucleotides read TGTGCCAGTAGTAAGGGACCGGGAGGCACTGAAGCTTTCTTT.

This clone was found a few times. V gene TRBV4-2 combines with J gene TRBJ2-7, with 7 bases that match TRBD2. Germline loops: CDR1 LGHNA, CDR2 YNFKEQ. V shed 0 bases, J shed 0 bases, and the junction held 8 bases outside the gene matches. CDR3 length: 17 amino acids. This CDR3 reads CASSQDLPGLSSYEQYF. The CDR3 region has the DNA TGTGCCAGCAGCCAAGATCTCCCGGGACTAAGCTCCTACGAGCAGTACTTC.

The rearrangement uses TRBV9 and TRBJ1-2, with 9 nucleotides matching TRBD1. The CDR3 is made up of 17 amino acids. Per the germline V gene, CDR1 is SGDLS and CDR2 is YYNGEE. The V segment lost 5 bases and the J segment 5 bases; nucleotides outside the gene matches: 16. As DNA, the CDR3 is TGTGCCAGCAGTCTTAGTAAGGGGACAGGGAGATCTTATGGCTACACCTTC. It specifies CASSLSKGTGRSYGYTF.

J is TRBJ2-7 and V is TRBV2, with 10 bases fitting TRBD1. CDR1 SNHLY and CDR2 FYNNEI come from the germline V gene. After removal of 7 bases from V and 7 bases from J, the junction contained 4 bases not matched to a gene. CDR3 length: 12 residues. This CDR3 reads CASNRDRGEQYF. In DNA, the CDR3 is TGTGCCAGCAACAGGGACAGGGGTGAGCAGTACTTC.

This chain uses TRBV5-1 with TRBJ2-1; 11 nucleotides line up with TRBD2. V lost 4 bases, J lost 8 bases, and 14 bases stayed unmatched. This CDR3 comprises 17 residues. The V gene's germline CDR1 is SGHRS and CDR2 YFSETQ. The CDR3 loop is CASSRLLLAGGWDEQFF. CDR3 nucleotide sequence: TGCGCCAGCAGCCGATTGTTGCTAGCGGGAGGATGGGATGAGCAGTTCTTC.

The chain carries TRBV5-1 and TRBJ1-4; 7 bases line up with TRBD1. Trimming took 4 bases from V and 7 from J; bases not matched to a gene: 7. Germline V gene data show CDR1 as SGHRS and CDR2 as YFSETQ. This CDR3 contains 14 residues. This chain's CDR3 is CASSPRGQSEKLFF. As DNA, the CDR3 is TGCGCCAGCAGCCCGAGGGGGCAGAGTGAAAAACTGTTTTTT.

The J gene is TRBJ1-6, the V gene TRBV7-9; no clear D. V lost 0 bases and J 5 bases, leaving 5 bases between the germline ends. The CDR3 runs 14 residues. CDR1 is SEHNR, CDR2 FQNEAQ, per germline (reference sequence). This chain's CDR3 is CASSLAQNNSPLHF. The CDR3 bases are TGTGCCAGCAGCTTAGCACAGAATAATTCACCCCTCCACTTT. Based on the CDR3 plus reference TRBV7-9 and TRBJ1-6, the full variable domain is DTGVSQNPRHKITKRGQNVTFRCDPISEHNRLYWYRQTLGQGPEFLTYFQNEAQLEKSRLLSDRFSAERPKGSFSTLEIQRTEQGDSAMYLCASSLAQNNSPLHFGNGTRLTVT.

This chain joins TRBV5-6 and TRBJ2-3; 12 bases align to TRBD1. Trimming cost V 0 bases and J 13 bases; bases outside gene matches: 9. Germline CDR1 reads SGHDT; CDR2 reads YYEEEE. CDR3 length: 15 amino acids. CDR3: CASSLAGGGQGAKYF. CDR3 sequence (DNA): TGTGCCAGCAGCTTGGCGGGAGGGGGACAGGGGGCTAAGTATTTT.

A word on this clone: A read error likely explains this, since a far larger clone differs by one base. Other DNA sequences within the sample encode an identical CDR3. The chain is built from TRBV5-6 and TRBJ2-3; a weak D match, TRBD2 (6 bases). This CDR3 has 15 amino acids. In germline, CDR1 is SGHDT, CDR2 YYEEEE. This CDR3 reads CASTYPRGGVDTQYF. Here the CDR3 DNA reads TGTGCCAGCACCTACCCCCGGGGAGGCGTAGATACGCAGTATTTC.

This clone was found a few times. The V and J genes are TRBV7-2 and TRBJ2-3; no clear D. Trimming shortened V by 5 bases and J by 6 bases, and 12 bases separated the two germline ends. The CDR3 has 13 amino acids. Germline CDR1 SGHTA, CDR2 FQGNSA. The CDR3 reads CASSPISWDTQYF. CDR3 DNA: TGTGCCAGCAGCCCTATTAGTTGGGATACGCAGTATTTT.

This chain connects TRBV19 to TRBJ1-1, with D perhaps matching TRBD1 (6 bases). V lost 7 bases to trimming and J lost 3 bases, with 15 bases between them. Germline CDR1 is LNHDA and CDR2 is SQIVND (reference sequence). The CDR3 has 14 residues. The CDR3 protein is CASTTGMFYTEAFF. CDR3 DNA: TGTGCCAGTACCACAGGGATGTTTTACACTGAAGCTTTCTTT.

The chain is built from TRBV5-5 and TRBJ2-7; the match to TRBD1 covers 10 bases. The CDR3 extends over 15 amino acids. The V gene end was trimmed by 0 bases and the J gene end by 3 bases; junction bases not matched to a gene: 3. Germline assignment: CDR1 SGHKS and CDR2 YYEKEE (reference sequence). The CDR3 DNA reads TGTGCCAGCAGCTTGGTAGGGACAGGGGTCTACGAGCAGTACTTC. It is translated as CASSLVGTGVYEQYF. Full variable domain (rest looked up from reference TRBV5-5 and TRBJ2-7): DAGVTQSPTHLIKTRGQQVTLRCSPISGHKSVSWYQQVLGQGPQFIFQYYEKEERGRGNFPDRFSARQFPNYSSELNVNALLLGDSALYLCASSLVGTGVYEQYFGPGTRLTVT.

The chain employs TRBV6-1 and TRBJ1-5; D might be TRBD1 (5 bases). Germline lookup yields CDR1 MNHNS and CDR2 SASEGT. The CDR3 sequence is 15 residues long. Trimming left V 1 base short and J 7 bases short, with 14 bases between. CDR3 in amino acids: CASSEGQGKKQPQHF. The CDR3 nucleotides read TGTGCCAGCAGTGAAGGCCAGGGAAAAAAGCAGCCCCAGCATTTT.

This chain connects TRBV30 to TRBJ2-1, with TRBD2 matching 7 bases. This CDR3 is built from 13 residues. CDR1 and CDR2 (germline): GTSNPN, SVGIG (reference sequence). Germline trimming cut 0 bases from V and 6 bases from J; bases unmatched to any gene: 2. The CDR3 sequence: CAWSVLARNEQFF. The CDR3 DNA reads TGTGCCTGGAGTGTACTAGCGCGCAATGAGCAGTTCTTC.

The chain carries TRBV9 and TRBJ1-2; 9 nucleotides match TRBD1. The CDR3 is 14 amino acids. CDR1 SGDLS and CDR2 YYNGEE come from the germline V gene. Germline trimming cut 0 bases from V and 8 bases from J; bases unmatched to any gene: 5. CDR3: CASSVGGTGYGYTF. In nucleotides, the CDR3 is TGTGCCAGCAGCGTAGGCGGGACAGGGTACGGCTACACCTTC. The complete variable domain, with remaining parts taken from reference TRBV9 and TRBJ1-2, reads DSGVTQTPKHLITATGQRVTLRCSPRSGDLSVYWYQQSLDQGLQFLIQYYNGEERAKGNILERFSAQQFPDLHSELNLSSLELGDSALYFCASSVGGTGYGYTFGSGTRLTVV.

The chain is built from TRBV18 and TRBJ2-7; 9 positions match TRBD1. This CDR3 is 14 amino acids long. Per the germline V gene, CDR1 is KGHSH and CDR2 is LQKENI. The junction had 8 bases not matched to a gene; V was cut back by 6 bases and J by 5 bases. The CDR3 nucleotides are TGTGCCAGCTCCAGCCGGGACAGGGACAACGAGCAGTACTTC. It translates to CASSSRDRDNEQYF. Using reference TRBV18 and TRBJ2-7 for the parts outside the CDR3, the full variable domain is NAGVMQNPRHLVRRRGQEARLRCSPMKGHSHVYWYRQLPEEGLKFMVYLQKENIIDESGMPKERFSAEFPKEGPSILRIQQVVRGDSAAYFCASSSRDRDNEQYFGPGTRLTVT.

This clone appeared a single time. The chain is built from TRBV5-6 and TRBJ2-2; D not certain. V gave up 6 bases and J gave up 5 bases, with 17 bases separating them. From germline, CDR1 is SGHDT and CDR2 YYEEEE. The CDR3 runs 15 residues. The DNA of the CDR3 is TGTGCCAGCATGAACGTGATGGTTTGGACCGGGGAGCTGTTTTTT. Amino acids: CASMNVMVWTGELFF.

The rearrangement uses TRBV5-4 and TRBJ2-2, with no clear D. CDR1 and CDR2 (germline): SGHNT, YYREEE (reference sequence). Trimming pared 2 bases from V and 2 bases from J, leaving 13 bases between. There are 16 residues in the CDR3. The CDR3 DNA reads TGTGCCAGCAGCTTTAAGACAAGCCCAAACACCGGGGAGCTGTTTTTT. Translated: CASSFKTSPNTGELFF.

On this clone itself: A junction end diverges from the germline sequence, so it may reflect a read error. The chain has TRBV5-4 and TRBJ1-1; perhaps TRBD1 as D (6 bases). Looked up from germline, CDR1 is SGHNT and CDR2 is YYREEE (reference sequence). This CDR3 comprises 15 residues. The CDR3 sequence is CASSQEGTHGTEAFF. CDR3 coding DNA: TGCGCCAGCAGCCAGGAGGGGACACATGGGACTGAAGCTTTCTTT.

The chain couples TRBV6-1 to TRBJ1-5; maybe TRBD1 (5 bases). The CDR3 length is 14 residues. Trimming left V 4 bases short and J 1 base short, with 8 bases between. CDR1 and CDR2 from the germline V gene are MNHNS and SASEGT. The CDR3 is CASSVRQSNQPQHF. The CDR3 nucleotides read TGTGCCAGCAGTGTTCGACAGAGCAATCAGCCCCAGCATTTT.

The count of this clone is one. V is TRBV28 and J is TRBJ1-1; 8 bases are shared with TRBD1. V shed 5 bases and J 5 bases; nucleotides not matched to a gene: 7. Germline V gene data show CDR1 as MDHEN and CDR2 as SYDVKM. The CDR3 is made up of 14 amino acids. CDR3 sequence reads: CASSPRRGHTEAFF. DNA for the CDR3: TGTGCCAGCAGTCCTCGCAGGGGGCATACTGAAGCTTTCTTT.